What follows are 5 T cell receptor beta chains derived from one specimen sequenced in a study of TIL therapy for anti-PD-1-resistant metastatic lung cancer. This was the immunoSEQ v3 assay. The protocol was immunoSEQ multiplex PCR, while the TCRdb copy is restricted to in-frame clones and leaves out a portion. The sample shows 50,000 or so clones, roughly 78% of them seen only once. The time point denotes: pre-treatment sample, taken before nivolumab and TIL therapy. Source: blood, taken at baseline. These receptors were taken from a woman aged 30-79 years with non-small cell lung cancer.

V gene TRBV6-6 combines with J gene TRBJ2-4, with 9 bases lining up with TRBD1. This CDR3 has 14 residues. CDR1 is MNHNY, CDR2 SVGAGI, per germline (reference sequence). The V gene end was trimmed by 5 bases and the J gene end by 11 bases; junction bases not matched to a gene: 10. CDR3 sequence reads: CASSGLPGQGVQYF. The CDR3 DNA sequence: TGTGCCAGCAGTGGACTCCCGGGACAGGGTGTTCAGTACTTC.

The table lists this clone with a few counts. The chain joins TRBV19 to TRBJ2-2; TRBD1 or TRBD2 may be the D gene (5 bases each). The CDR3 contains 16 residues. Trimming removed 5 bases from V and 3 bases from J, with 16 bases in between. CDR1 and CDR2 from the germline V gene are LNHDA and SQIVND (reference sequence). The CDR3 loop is CASSQGGGLDTGELFF. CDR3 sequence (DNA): TGTGCCAGTAGTCAGGGCGGAGGATTGGACACCGGGGAGCTGTTTTTT.

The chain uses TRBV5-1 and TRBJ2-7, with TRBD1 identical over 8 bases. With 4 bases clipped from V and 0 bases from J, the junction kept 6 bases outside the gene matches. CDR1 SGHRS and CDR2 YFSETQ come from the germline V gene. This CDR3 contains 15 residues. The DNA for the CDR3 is TGCGCCAGCAGCGTCGGACAGGGTAGCTCCTACGAGCAGTACTTC. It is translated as CASSVGQGSSYEQYF.

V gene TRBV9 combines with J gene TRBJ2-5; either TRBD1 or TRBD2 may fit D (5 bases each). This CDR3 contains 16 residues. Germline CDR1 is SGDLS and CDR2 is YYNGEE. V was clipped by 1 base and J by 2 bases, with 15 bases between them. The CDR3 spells CASSVSLGTEQETQYF. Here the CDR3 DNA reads TGTGCCAGCAGCGTAAGTTTGGGGACGGAGCAAGAGACCCAGTACTTC.

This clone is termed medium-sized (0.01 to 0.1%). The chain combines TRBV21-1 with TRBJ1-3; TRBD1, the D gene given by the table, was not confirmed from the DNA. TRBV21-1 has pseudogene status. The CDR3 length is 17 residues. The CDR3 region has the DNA TGTGCCAGCACGCACAGGGGCCTCGGGATCTCTGGAAACACCATATATTTT. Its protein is CASTHRGLGISGNTIYF.